This T cell receptor (beta chain) was retrieved from a study of cytotoxic CD8 clonotypes in ibrutinib-treated CLL. Depth targeted 1 in 200,000 to 1 in 1 million T cells, averaging 10x coverage per clonotype. Only in-frame clones appear in the TCRdb table, and some are missing; sequencing was by immunoSEQ multiplex PCR. This sample has around 15,000 clones, with around 67% found just once. Investigators sourced around 2 micrograms of genomic DNA from cryopreserved PBMCs for TCR beta libraries. This specimen consisted of PBMCs, obtained before ibrutinib treatment. The clonotype was recovered from a human donor with chronic lymphocytic leukemia.

Here the CDR3 reads CASSSARGNSNQPQHF. CDR3 DNA: TGTGCCAGCAGCTCCGCCCGGGGTAATAGCAATCAGCCCCAGCATTTT. The chain uses TRBV7-9 and TRBJ1-5; D not certain. Looked up from germline, CDR1 is SEHNR and CDR2 is FQNEAQ (reference sequence). The V end was cut by 4 bases, the J end by 0 bases, with 13 bases between. The CDR3 is 16 amino acids.